These 18 T cell receptor beta chains were sequenced from one sample in a study of blood T cell repertoires in COVID-19 (TCRdb year 2020). Library method: the immunoSEQ multiplex PCR assay. The clones in this table, taken by TCRdb from immuneACCESS, are in-frame only. Not every clone is retained; where verified, under half of the shortfall comes from an unresolved V gene, and the cause of the rest is unknown. The sample table shows roughly 150,000 clones, and about 80% are seen once. Together, the top ten hold 40% to 55% of the sample. Sequenced sample: peripheral blood. The source of these receptors is a human donor in a cohort sampled during active COVID-19.

CDR3 bases: TGTGCCAGCAGCCAAGAATTGGGGGCGAACTCACCCCTCCACTTT. Its translation is CASSQELGANSPLHF. The chain is built from TRBV14 and TRBJ1-6; perhaps TRBD1 as D (6 bases). This CDR3 region has 15 residues. Trimming took 0 bases from V and 10 from J, leaving 13 bases between them. CDR1 and CDR2 (germline): SGHDN, FVKESK.

V and J are TRBV19 and TRBJ1-2; 7 positions match TRBD1. The CDR3 length is 17 residues. The germline V gene has CDR1 LNHDA and CDR2 SQIVND (reference sequence). The junction had 11 bases not matched to a gene; V was cut back by 3 bases and J by 1 base. CDR3 residues: CASSMRGPPGLNYGYTF. The CDR3 coding sequence is TGTGCCAGTAGTATGAGGGGGCCCCCCGGACTTAACTATGGCTACACCTTC. The variable domain in full, completed from reference TRBV19 and TRBJ1-2, reads DGGITQSPKYLFRKEGQNVTLSCEQNLNHDAMYWYRQDPGQGLRLIYYSQIVNDFQKGDIAEGYSVSREKKESFPLTVTSAQKNPTAFYLCASSMRGPPGLNYGYTFGSGTRLTVV.

This chain links TRBV7-9 with TRBJ1-1, with TRBD1 identical over 7 bases. Germline CDR1 and CDR2: SEHNR and FQNEAQ (reference sequence). The CDR3 sequence is 13 residues long. The J segment lost 1 base and the V segment lost 11 bases, leaving 7 bases of the junction unmatched. CDR3 sequence (DNA): TGTGCCGTCCGGGACAGAGAGAACACTGAAGCTTTCTTT. Encoded protein: CAVRDRENTEAFF.

J is TRBJ1-1 and V is TRBV6-5; no reliable D call. Trimming took 6 bases from V and 4 from J, leaving 6 bases between them. The CDR3 covers 11 residues. Per the germline V gene, CDR1 is MNHEY and CDR2 is SVGAGI. The CDR3 DNA reads as TGTGCCAGCAGGACTAGCACTGAAGCTTTCTTT. It yields the protein CASRTSTEAFF.

This clone showed up just once. The chain carries TRBV3-1 (or the pseudogene TRBV3-2) and TRBJ2-7; TRBD2 aligns across 9 bases. The CDR3 runs to 17 residues. Looked up from germline, CDR1 is LGHDT and CDR2 is YNNKEL (reference sequence). CDR3 sequence reads: CASTQVLKREDSYEQYV. The CDR3 DNA reads TGTGCCAGCACCCAAGTGCTCAAGCGGGAGGACTCCTACGAGCAGTACGTC.

The J gene is TRBJ1-3, the V gene TRBV19, with unresolved D. The CDR3 is made up of 12 amino acids. Trimming pared 5 bases from V and 2 bases from J, leaving 4 bases between. Germline V CDR1 and CDR2: LNHDA, SQIVND (reference sequence). CDR3 coding DNA: TGTGCCAGTAGTTATGCTGGAAACACCATATATTTT. Protein sequence: CASSYAGNTIYF.

This clone showed up just once. This chain links TRBV12-5 with TRBJ1-1; D might be TRBD1 (5 bases). Germline CDR1 LGHNT, CDR2 FRNRAP. V was cut by 7 bases and J by 1 base, with 13 bases left in between. There are 14 residues in the CDR3. CDR3 bases: TGTGCTAGTGCCGATGACGGGGGGAACACTGAAGCTTTCTTT. This translates into CASADDGGNTEAFF.

The gene calls are TRBV28 and TRBJ1-1; D perhaps matches TRBD1 (6 bases). The V end was cut by 6 bases, the J end by 5 bases, with 19 bases between. The CDR3 length is 15 residues. CDR1 is MDHEN and CDR2 is SYDVKM in the germline V gene. Here the CDR3 DNA reads TGTGCCAGCAGCCTAAGGACAGTGGCGAAAACTGAAGCTTTCTTT. Its translation: CASSLRTVAKTEAFF.

The CDR3 DNA reads as TGTGCCAGCAGCCGACAGGGGGCGAACACAGATACGCAGTATTTT. This codes for CASSRQGANTDTQYF. The V call is TRBV5-5, the J call TRBJ2-3; TRBD1 matches 10 bases. Trimming removed 4 bases from V and 2 bases from J; junction bases left unmatched: 4. The CDR3 covers 15 residues. The germline V gene encodes CDR1 SGHKS and CDR2 YYEKEE (reference sequence).

The chain couples TRBV27 to TRBJ1-1, with a possible D match to TRBD1 (5 bases). Germline lookup yields CDR1 MNHEY and CDR2 SMNVEV (reference sequence). Trimming stripped 6 bases from V and 4 bases from J, with 15 bases between. The CDR3 totals 14 residues. The CDR3 DNA is TGTGCCAGCAGCCCCTGGCGGGGGGGCACTGAAGCTTTCTTT. Its translation is CASSPWRGGTEAFF.

The chain has TRBV7-9 and TRBJ2-3; no reliable D call. CDR3 length equals 15 residues. V shed 5 bases and J shed 2 bases, with 14 bases lying between them. Germline V gene data show CDR1 as SEHNR and CDR2 as FQNEAQ (reference sequence). The CDR3 DNA sequence: TGTGCCAGCAGCCCCACCCTCACAGTCACAGATACGCAGTATTTT. It translates to CASSPTLTVTDTQYF.

The V call is TRBV7-3, the J call TRBJ2-5, with 11 bases lining up with TRBD2. This CDR3 has 13 residues. With 2 bases clipped from V and 7 bases from J, the junction kept 0 bases outside the gene matches. CDR1 SGHTA and CDR2 FQGTGA come from the germline V gene. The CDR3 nucleotides read TGTGCCAGCAGCTTAGGGACTAGCGGGACCCAGTACTTC. It is translated as CASSLGTSGTQYF. Using reference TRBV7-3 and TRBJ2-5 for the parts outside the CDR3, the full variable domain is GAGVSQTPSNKVTEKGKYVELRCDPISGHTALYWYRQSLGQGPEFLIYFQGTGAADDSGLPNDRFFAVRPEGSVSTLKIQRTERGDSAVYLCASSLGTSGTQYFGPGTRLLVL.

This clone appeared a single time. The chain couples TRBV5-6 to TRBJ2-2; possible D gene TRBD1, 6 bases. The CDR3 runs to 16 residues. The V and J ends lost 4 bases and 4 bases respectively, with 17 bases between them. The germline V gene has CDR1 SGHDT and CDR2 YYEEEE. The CDR3 bases are TGTGCCAGCAGCCAAGAGGGGGTTTCGGGCACCGGGGAGCTGTTTTTT. Protein: CASSQEGVSGTGELFF.

The count of this clone is one. The chain links TRBV6-5 to TRBJ1-1; 7 bases align to TRBD1. Trimming took 7 bases from V and 1 from J; bases not matched to a gene: 3. The CDR3 covers 13 residues. CDR1 and CDR2 (germline): MNHEY, SVGAGI. The CDR3 sequence is CASTRTGNTEAFF. The CDR3 nucleotides are TGTGCCAGCACAAGGACAGGGAACACTGAAGCTTTCTTT.

V and J are TRBV3-1 (or the pseudogene TRBV3-2) and TRBJ1-1; D unclear. Germline V gene data show CDR1 as LGHDT and CDR2 as YNNKEL (reference sequence). The CDR3 totals 15 residues. V shed 0 bases and J shed 0 bases, with 8 bases lying between them. The CDR3 region has the DNA TGTGCCAGCAGCCAAGACGGAGCAATGAACACTGAAGCTTTCTTT. This encodes CASSQDGAMNTEAFF.

This clone was found many times. V and J are TRBV20-1 and TRBJ2-7; D remains ambiguous. The CDR3 extends over 11 amino acids. V was cut by 6 bases and J by 3 bases, with 9 bases left in between. The germline gives CDR1 DFQATT, CDR2 SNEGSKA (reference sequence). The DNA for the CDR3 is TGCAGTGCCACGCCAGGCTACGAGCAGTACTTC. This gives the protein CSATPGYEQYF.

A single count supports this clone. The V and J genes are TRBV3-1 (or the pseudogene TRBV3-2) and TRBJ1-2; 8 bases are a match to TRBD1. The CDR3 extends over 13 amino acids. The junction had 5 bases not matched to a gene; V was cut back by 4 bases and J by 7 bases. Germline-derived CDR1 and CDR2 are LGHDT and YNNKEL (reference sequence). The CDR3 loop is CASSPSDRGGYTF. CDR3 in DNA: TGTGCCAGCAGCCCCTCAGACAGGGGTGGCTACACCTTC.

The chain couples TRBV2 to TRBJ2-1; 7 nucleotides agree with TRBD1. The CDR3 runs to 16 residues. The V segment lost 5 bases and the J segment 1 base; nucleotides outside the gene matches: 8. Germline CDR1 is SNHLY and CDR2 is FYNNEI. CDR3 amino acids: CASSTGVPPSYNEQFF. CDR3 sequence (DNA): TGTGCCAGCAGTACAGGGGTCCCACCATCCTACAATGAGCAGTTCTTC.